This is a list of T cell receptor beta chains from one sample in a study of blood T cell repertoires in COVID-19. Some clones are missing from TCRdb's copy, which holds only in-frame ones; the method was immunoSEQ multiplex PCR. The table shows under 500,000 clones, with around nine tenths occurring only once. Source material: PBMCs or T cells enriched from blood (not recorded which). Receptor source: a woman under 30 with acute COVID-19. Each CDR3 is given with its conserved first and last residue. Each record gives: V gene, CDR3 length, CDR3 protein.

>TRBV12-3/TRBV12-4|13
CASRGLAAVRQYF
>TRBV28|11
CASSFRDTQYF
>TRBV6-5|13
CASRNRLDTEAFF
>TRBV9|16
CASSVVPGGGGNTIYF
>TRBV14|15
CASSQLGLAGGGQYF
>TRBV19|14
CASSPGTMNTEAFF
>TRBV14|15
CASSQGGQGGEKLFF
>TRBV5-1|16
CAIGGEGLVNTGELFF
>TRBV2|15
CASRPGREPGTEAFF
>TRBV3-1/TRBV3-2|13
CASSAGGGTEAFF
>TRBV9|15
CASSVGIMFTDTQYF
>TRBV6-5|15
CASSYSGTLYNEQFF
>TRBV20-1|11
CSASANEKLFF
>TRBV27|14
CAPHLGTQVLRQYF
>TRBV6-5|14
CASKPLAGSYEQYF
>TRBV9|15
CASSGLAGHMETQYF
>TRBV18|13
CASSQGADNEQYF
>TRBV3-1/TRBV3-2|14
CASSHSSGYNEQFF
>TRBV7-2|18
CASSLGPARGGSSYEQYF
>TRBV7-8|15
CASSLVQDGNQPQHF
>TRBV3-1/TRBV3-2|13
CASSEVARNEQFF
>TRBV4-3|15
CASSQDAQGWNGYTF
>TRBV5-1|16
CASSHGLAGGIGELFF
>TRBV7-2|14
CASSLAGTSSEQYF
>TRBV5-1|14
CASSLGTSADTQYF
>TRBV5-1|15
CASSEWDRPYYGYTF
>TRBV12-3/TRBV12-4|13
CASSLGQGDTIYF
>TRBV10-1|14
CASGRGGNTGELFF
>TRBV11-2|13
CASSLQGGTEAFF
>TRBV7-6|17
CASSQGLAGVGYNEQFF
>TRBV6-1|17
CASSGWSLGGRQETQYF
>TRBV4-1|15
CASSQEDLGYQPQHF
>TRBV5-4|15
CASSPGHQNTGELFF
>TRBV4-3|17
CASSQVWASGRAETQYF
>TRBV15|15
CATKPGTQDTGELFF
>TRBV3-1/TRBV3-2|16
CASSLGTSGSTDTQYF
>TRBV5-1|15
CASSLGLGQGYEQYF
>TRBV27|12
CASSKEGEEQFF
>TRBV19|14
CASSISGFTGELFF
>TRBV2|14
CASSEDRGYSPLHF